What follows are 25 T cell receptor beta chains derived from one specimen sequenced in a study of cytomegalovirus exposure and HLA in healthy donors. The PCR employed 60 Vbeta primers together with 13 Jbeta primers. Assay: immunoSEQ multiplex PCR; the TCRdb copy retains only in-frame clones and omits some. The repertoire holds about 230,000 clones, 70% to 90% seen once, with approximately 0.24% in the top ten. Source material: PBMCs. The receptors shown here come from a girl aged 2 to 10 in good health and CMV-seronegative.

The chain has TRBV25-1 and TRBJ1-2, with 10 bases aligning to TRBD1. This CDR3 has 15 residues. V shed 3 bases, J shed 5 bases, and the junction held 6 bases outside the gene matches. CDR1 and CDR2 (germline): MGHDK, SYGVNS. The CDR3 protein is CASSESGTGAYGYTF. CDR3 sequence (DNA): TGTGCCAGCAGTGAGTCCGGGACAGGGGCGTATGGCTACACCTTC.

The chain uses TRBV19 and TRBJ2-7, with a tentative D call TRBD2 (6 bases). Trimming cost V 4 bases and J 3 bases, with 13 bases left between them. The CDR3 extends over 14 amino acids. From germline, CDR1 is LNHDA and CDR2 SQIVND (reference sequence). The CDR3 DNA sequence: TGTGCCAGTAGTACAGGGTCGGGAGACTACGAGCAGTACTTC. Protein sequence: CASSTGSGDYEQYF.

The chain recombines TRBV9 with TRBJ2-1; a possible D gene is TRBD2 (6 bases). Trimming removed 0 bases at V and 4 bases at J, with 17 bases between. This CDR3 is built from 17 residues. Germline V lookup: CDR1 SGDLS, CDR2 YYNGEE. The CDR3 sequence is CASSVEGSERAYNEQFF. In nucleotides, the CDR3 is TGTGCCAGCAGCGTAGAGGGTAGTGAGCGGGCATACAATGAGCAGTTCTTC.

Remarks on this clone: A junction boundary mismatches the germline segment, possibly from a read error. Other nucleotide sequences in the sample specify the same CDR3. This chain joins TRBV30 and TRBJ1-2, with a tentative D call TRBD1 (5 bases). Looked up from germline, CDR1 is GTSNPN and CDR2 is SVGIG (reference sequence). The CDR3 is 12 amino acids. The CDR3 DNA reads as TGTGCCTGGTACAGGTATTCCTATGGCTACACCTTT. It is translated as CAWYRYSYGYTF.

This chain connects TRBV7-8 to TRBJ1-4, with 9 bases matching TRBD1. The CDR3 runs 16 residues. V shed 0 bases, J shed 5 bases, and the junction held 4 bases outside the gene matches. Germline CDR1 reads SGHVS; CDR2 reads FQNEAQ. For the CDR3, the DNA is TGTGCCAGCAGCTTAGCGCGGGGACAGGGAAATGAAAAACTGTTTTTT. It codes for CASSLARGQGNEKLFF.

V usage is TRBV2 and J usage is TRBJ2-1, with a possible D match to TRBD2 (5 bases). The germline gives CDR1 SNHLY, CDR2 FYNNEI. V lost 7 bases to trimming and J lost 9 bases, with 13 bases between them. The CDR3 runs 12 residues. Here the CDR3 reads CASTGGRSEQFF. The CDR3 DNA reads TGTGCCAGCACCGGAGGTAGAAGTGAGCAGTTCTTC.

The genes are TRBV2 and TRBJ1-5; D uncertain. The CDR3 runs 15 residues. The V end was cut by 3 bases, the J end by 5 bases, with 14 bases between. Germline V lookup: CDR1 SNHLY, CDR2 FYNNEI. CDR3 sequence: CASSEFVWAYQPQHF. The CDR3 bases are TGTGCCAGCAGTGAGTTCGTCTGGGCCTATCAGCCCCAGCATTTT. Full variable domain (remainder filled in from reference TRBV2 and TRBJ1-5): EPEVTQTPSHQVTQMGQEVILRCVPISNHLYFYWYRQILGQKVEFLVSFYNNEISEKSEIFDDQFSVERPDGSNFTLKIRSTKLEDSAMYFCASSEFVWAYQPQHFGDGTRLSIL.

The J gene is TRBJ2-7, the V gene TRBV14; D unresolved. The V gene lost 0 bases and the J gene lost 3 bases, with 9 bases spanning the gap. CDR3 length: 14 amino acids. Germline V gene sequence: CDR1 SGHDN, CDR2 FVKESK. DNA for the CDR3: TGTGCCAGCAGCCAAGAATGGCGGAGCTACGAGCAGTACTTC. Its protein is CASSQEWRSYEQYF.

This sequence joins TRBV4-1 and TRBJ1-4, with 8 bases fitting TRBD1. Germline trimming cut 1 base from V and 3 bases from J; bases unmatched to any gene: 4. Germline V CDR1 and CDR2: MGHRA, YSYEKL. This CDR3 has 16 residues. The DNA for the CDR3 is TGCGCCAGCAGCCAAGCCCAGACAGGGGCTAATGAAAAACTGTTTTTT. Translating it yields CASSQAQTGANEKLFF.

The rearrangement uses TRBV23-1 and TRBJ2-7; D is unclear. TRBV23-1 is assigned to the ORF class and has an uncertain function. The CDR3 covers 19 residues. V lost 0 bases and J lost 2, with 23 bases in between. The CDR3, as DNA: TGCGCCAGCAGTCAATCGGGCCAGCCCGGCACGGCCCTCCCCTACGAGCAGTACTTC. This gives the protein CASSQSGQPGTALPYEQYF.

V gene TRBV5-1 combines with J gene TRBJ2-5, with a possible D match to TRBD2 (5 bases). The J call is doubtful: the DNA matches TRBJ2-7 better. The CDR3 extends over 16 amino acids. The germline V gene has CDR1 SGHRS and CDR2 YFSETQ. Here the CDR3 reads CASSLYPGEPSYEQYF. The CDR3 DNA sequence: TGCGCCAGCAGCTTGTACCCCGGGGAACCTTCCTACGAGCAGTACTTC.

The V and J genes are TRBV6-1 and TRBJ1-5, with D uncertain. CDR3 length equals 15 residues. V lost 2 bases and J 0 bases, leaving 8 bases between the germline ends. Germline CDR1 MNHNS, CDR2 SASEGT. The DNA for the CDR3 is TGTGCCAGCAGTGAAAACTACCTTAGCAATCAGCCCCAGCATTTT. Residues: CASSENYLSNQPQHF.

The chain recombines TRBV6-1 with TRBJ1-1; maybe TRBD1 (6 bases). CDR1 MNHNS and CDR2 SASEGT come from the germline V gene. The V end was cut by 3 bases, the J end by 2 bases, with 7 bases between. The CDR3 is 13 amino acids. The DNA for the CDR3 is TGTGCCAGCAGTGAGACAGGCAACACTGAAGCTTTCTTT. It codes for CASSETGNTEAFF.

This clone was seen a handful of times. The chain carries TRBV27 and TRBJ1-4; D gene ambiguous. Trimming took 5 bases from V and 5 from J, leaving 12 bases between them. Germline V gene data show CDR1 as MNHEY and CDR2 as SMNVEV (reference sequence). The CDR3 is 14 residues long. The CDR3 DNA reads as TGTGCCAGCAGTGTCCTAGCGGGGAATGAAAAACTGTTTTTT. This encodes CASSVLAGNEKLFF.

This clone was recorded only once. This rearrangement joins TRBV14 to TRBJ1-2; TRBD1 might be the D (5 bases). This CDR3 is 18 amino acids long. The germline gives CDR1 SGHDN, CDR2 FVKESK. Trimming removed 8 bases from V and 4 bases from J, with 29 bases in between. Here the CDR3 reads CASSQAGLQGVKGYGYTF. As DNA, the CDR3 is TGTGCCAGCTCCCAGGCGGGGCTTCAAGGGGTTAAGGGCTATGGCTACACCTTC. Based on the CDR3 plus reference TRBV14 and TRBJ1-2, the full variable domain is EAGVTQFPSHSVIEKGQTVTLRCDPISGHDNLYWYRRVMGKEIKFLLHFVKESKQDESGMPNNRFLAERTGGTYSTLKVQPAELEDSGVYFCASSQAGLQGVKGYGYTFGSGTRLTVV.

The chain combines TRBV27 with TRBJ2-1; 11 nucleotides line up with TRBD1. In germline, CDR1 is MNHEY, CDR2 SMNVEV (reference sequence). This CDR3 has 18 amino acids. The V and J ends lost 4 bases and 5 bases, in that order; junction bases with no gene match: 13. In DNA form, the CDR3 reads TGTGCCAGCAGTTGGGTCCACCCCCGGGACAGGGGGGACAATGAGCAGTTCTTC. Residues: CASSWVHPRDRGDNEQFF.

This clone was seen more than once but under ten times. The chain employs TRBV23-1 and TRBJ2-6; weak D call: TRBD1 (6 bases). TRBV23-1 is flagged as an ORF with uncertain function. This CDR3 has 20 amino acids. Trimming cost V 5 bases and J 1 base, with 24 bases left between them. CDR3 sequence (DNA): TGCGCCAGCAGTTCCCAGGACAGCCCGCTGCGTTTTTCTGGGGCCAACGTCCTGACTTTC. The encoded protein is CASSSQDSPLRFSGANVLTF.

The CDR3 spells CASSSAGGTEAFF. For the CDR3, the DNA is TGTGCCAGCAGCTCCGCAGGGGGCACTGAAGCTTTCTTT. This chain connects TRBV5-6 to TRBJ1-1; 7 bases align to TRBD1. Trimming took 3 bases from V and 4 from J; bases not matched to a gene: 3. CDR1 SGHDT and CDR2 YYEEEE come from the germline V gene. This CDR3 contains 13 residues. Complete variable domain (other parts from reference TRBV5-6 and TRBJ1-1): DAGVTQSPTHLIKTRGQQVTLRCSPKSGHDTVSWYQQALGQGPQFIFQYYEEEERQRGNFPDRFSGHQFPNYSSELNVNALLLGDSALYLCASSSAGGTEAFFGQGTRLTVV.

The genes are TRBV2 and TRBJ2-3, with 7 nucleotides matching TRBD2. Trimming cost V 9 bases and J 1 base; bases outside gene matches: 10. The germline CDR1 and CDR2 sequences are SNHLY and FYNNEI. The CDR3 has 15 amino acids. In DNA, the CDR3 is TGTGCCAGAGAGAGAGGGAGGGATGGCACAGATACGCAGTATTTT. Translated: CARERGRDGTDTQYF. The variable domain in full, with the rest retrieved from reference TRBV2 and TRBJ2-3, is EPEVTQTPSHQVTQMGQEVILRCVPISNHLYFYWYRQILGQKVEFLVSFYNNEISEKSEIFDDQFSVERPDGSNFTLKIRSTKLEDSAMYFCARERGRDGTDTQYFGPGTRLTVL.

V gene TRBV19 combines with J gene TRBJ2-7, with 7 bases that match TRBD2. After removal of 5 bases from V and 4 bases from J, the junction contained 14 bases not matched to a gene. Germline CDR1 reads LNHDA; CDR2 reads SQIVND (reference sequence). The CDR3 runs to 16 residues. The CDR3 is CASSYRVAGEGYEQYF. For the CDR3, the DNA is TGTGCCAGTAGTTATCGTGTTGCGGGAGAGGGTTACGAGCAGTACTTC.

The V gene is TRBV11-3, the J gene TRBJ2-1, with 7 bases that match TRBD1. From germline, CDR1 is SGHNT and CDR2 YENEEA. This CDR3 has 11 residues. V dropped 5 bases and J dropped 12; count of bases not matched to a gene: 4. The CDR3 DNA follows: TGTGCCAGCAGCAAGGGGGCCGGGCAGTTCTTC. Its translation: CASSKGAGQFF.

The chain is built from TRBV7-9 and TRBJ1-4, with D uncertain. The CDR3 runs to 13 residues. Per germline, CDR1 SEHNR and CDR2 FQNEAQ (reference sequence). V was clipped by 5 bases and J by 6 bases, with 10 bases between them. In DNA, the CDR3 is TGTGCCAGCAGCCTATCACAGTATGAAAAACTGTTTTTT. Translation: CASSLSQYEKLFF.

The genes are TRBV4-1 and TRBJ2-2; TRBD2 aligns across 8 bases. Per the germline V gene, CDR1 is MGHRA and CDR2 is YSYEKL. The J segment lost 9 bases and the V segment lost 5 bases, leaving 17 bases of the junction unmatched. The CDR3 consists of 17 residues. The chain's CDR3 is CASSSPPGKRESWELFF. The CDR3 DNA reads TGCGCCAGCAGCTCCCCACCTGGGAAGCGGGAGTCCTGGGAGCTGTTTTTT.

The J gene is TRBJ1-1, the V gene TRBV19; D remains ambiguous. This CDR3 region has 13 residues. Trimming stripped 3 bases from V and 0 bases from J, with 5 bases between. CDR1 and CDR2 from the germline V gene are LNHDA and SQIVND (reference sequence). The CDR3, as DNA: TGTGCCAGTAGTATTTCTCTGAACACTGAAGCTTTCTTT. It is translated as CASSISLNTEAFF.

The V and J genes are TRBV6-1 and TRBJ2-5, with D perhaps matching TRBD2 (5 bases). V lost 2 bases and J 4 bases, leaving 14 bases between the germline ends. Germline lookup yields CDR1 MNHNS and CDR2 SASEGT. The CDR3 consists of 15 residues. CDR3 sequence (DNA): TGTGCCAGCAGTGAATCCTTTGGACTCTCAGAGACCCAGTACTTC. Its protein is CASSESFGLSETQYF.